One sample yielded the 24 T cell receptor beta chains listed below, sequenced in a study of cytomegalovirus exposure and HLA in healthy donors. Primers included in the PCR were 60 Vbeta and 13 Jbeta primers. Sequencing was performed with immunoSEQ multiplex PCR; in TCRdb, only in-frame clones are kept and a portion is missing. Here the sample spans 110,000 or so clones, approximately 79% being singletons. The source material was PBMCs. All receptors come from a man between 25 and 39 years old in good health and CMV-seropositive.

The chain is built from TRBV2 and TRBJ2-3; weak D call: TRBD2 (5 bases). V was trimmed by 3 bases and J by 0 bases, leaving 7 bases between them. The germline V gene has CDR1 SNHLY and CDR2 FYNNEI. This CDR3 is built from 14 residues. The CDR3 protein is CASSERVSTDTQYF. The CDR3 nucleotides are TGTGCCAGCAGTGAGAGGGTTAGCACAGATACGCAGTATTTT.

The CDR3, as DNA: TGTGCCAGCAGCAAAGACAGGGGGCAGGCGCAGGGCTACACCTTC. It translates to CASSKDRGQAQGYTF. This chain uses TRBV21-1 with TRBJ1-2; TRBD1, the table's D call, lacks a check against the DNA. TRBV21-1 is listed as a pseudogene. This CDR3 contains 15 residues.

V gene TRBV7-6 combines with J gene TRBJ2-5; 7 bases are a match to TRBD2. V lost 2 bases and J lost 4; bases outside the gene matches: 16. CDR1 is SGHVS, CDR2 FNYEAQ, per germline. The CDR3 extends over 18 amino acids. Written as DNA, the CDR3 is TGTGCCAGCAGCTTACGCCCAGTCGGGGCGGGGGTTGGAGAGACCCAGTACTTC. Its protein is CASSLRPVGAGVGETQYF.

This chain joins TRBV25-1 and TRBJ2-3; D might be TRBD1 (6 bases). The germline gives CDR1 MGHDK, CDR2 SYGVNS. The CDR3 contains 16 residues. The V gene lost 4 bases and the J gene lost 0 bases, with 14 bases spanning the gap. The CDR3 protein is CASSAQTGLSTDTQYF. The CDR3 DNA is TGTGCCAGCAGTGCGCAGACAGGCCTTAGCACAGATACGCAGTATTTT.

V gene TRBV5-1 combines with J gene TRBJ2-2, with a possible D match to TRBD1 (6 bases). CDR1 and CDR2 from the germline V gene are SGHRS and YFSETQ. The CDR3 consists of 15 residues. V was pared by 5 bases and J by 5 bases, with 16 bases between. The CDR3 region is CASSPVGGPTGELFF. DNA of the CDR3: TGCGCCAGCAGTCCGGTTGGGGGCCCAACCGGGGAGCTGTTTTTT.

The rearrangement links TRBV4-3 to TRBJ2-1; 8 positions match TRBD2. Per germline, CDR1 LGHNA and CDR2 YSLEER. The CDR3 sequence is 15 residues long. V was pared by 0 bases and J by 9 bases, with 7 bases of the junction left unmatched. The chain's CDR3 is CASSQEAGGHGEQFF. CDR3 nucleotides: TGCGCCAGCAGCCAAGAGGCGGGGGGACATGGTGAGCAGTTCTTC.

V gene TRBV10-3 combines with J gene TRBJ2-5, with D perhaps TRBD1 (6 bases). The ends were cut back, 10 bases at V and 2 bases at J, with 14 bases in the middle. The CDR3 is 13 amino acids. CDR1 is ENHRY and CDR2 is SYGVKD in the germline V gene. CDR3 in DNA: TGTGCCAGCCGGGACACCGTTCAAGAGACCCAGTACTTC. Encoded protein: CASRDTVQETQYF.

This chain joins TRBV29-1 and TRBJ2-1; 14 positions match TRBD2. The germline V gene has CDR1 SQVTM and CDR2 ANQGSEA. There are 14 residues in the CDR3. J lost 7 bases, V lost 5 bases, and 4 bases had no gene match. CDR3 DNA: TGCAGCGTTCTTGGACTAGCGGGGGGAAATGAGCAGTTCTTC. It yields the protein CSVLGLAGGNEQFF.

The chain employs TRBV6-5 and TRBJ2-3, with a weak D call TRBD1 (5 bases). The germline V and J ends were trimmed by 5 bases and 2 bases, with 11 bases remaining between them. Germline-derived CDR1 and CDR2 are MNHEY and SVGAGI. The CDR3 covers 14 residues. The CDR3 coding sequence is TGTGCCAGCAGTCGCAGGGCTTACACAGATACGCAGTATTTT. Protein: CASSRRAYTDTQYF.

This rearrangement joins TRBV9 to TRBJ2-6, with D possibly matching TRBD2 (6 bases). V dropped 4 bases and J dropped 1 base, with 24 bases sitting between them. The CDR3 extends over 20 amino acids. CDR1 SGDLS and CDR2 YYNGEE come from the germline V gene. CDR3 DNA sequence: TGTGCCAGCAGCCCTCGTTCGGGAGTAGTACTTCCTTCTGGGGCCAACGTCCTGACTTTC. Translated, it gives CASSPRSGVVLPSGANVLTF.

The V call is TRBV5-3, the J call TRBJ1-5, with no clear D. TRBV5-3 is reported as an ORF; its role is uncertain. There are 14 residues in the CDR3. Between the trimmed V and J ends, which lost 0 bases and 5 bases, there was a span of 9 bases. The chain's CDR3 is CARSLVGLDQPQHF. The CDR3 DNA reads TGTGCCAGAAGCTTGGTGGGCTTAGATCAGCCCCAGCATTTT.

This chain joins TRBV6-5 and TRBJ2-7; possible D gene TRBD1, 5 bases. This CDR3 comprises 12 residues. The germline V and J ends were trimmed by 5 bases and 2 bases, with 7 bases remaining between them. Germline V gene lookup returns CDR1 MNHEY and CDR2 SVGAGI. The DNA of the CDR3 is TGTGCCAGCAGTGGGGCCGCCTACGAGCAGTACTTC. Translation gives CASSGAAYEQYF.

A word on this clone: The same CDR3 can be traced to other DNA sequences in this sample. CDR3 sequence reads: CASSLGAATGELFF. CDR3 sequence (DNA): TGTGCCAGCAGTTTAGGTGCGGCCACCGGGGAGCTGTTTTTT. This sequence joins TRBV27 and TRBJ2-2; D call uncertain. The CDR3 consists of 14 residues. The V gene's germline CDR1 is MNHEY and CDR2 SMNVEV (reference sequence). Trimming removed 2 bases from V and 4 bases from J, with 8 bases in between.

This clone was seen only once. The chain uses TRBV5-1 and TRBJ1-6, with a tentative D call TRBD1 (5 bases). This CDR3 spans 15 amino acids. Germline-derived CDR1 and CDR2 are SGHRS and YFSETQ. V lost 1 base, J lost 7 bases, and 12 bases lay in between. The CDR3 loop reads CASSLTGGGNSPLHF. The DNA of the CDR3 is TGCGCCAGCAGCTTGACAGGTGGTGGGAATTCACCCCTCCACTTT.

The chain uses TRBV7-9 and TRBJ2-1; 10 bases align to TRBD2. Germline trimming cut 2 bases from V and 8 bases from J; bases unmatched to any gene: 9. The V gene's germline CDR1 is SEHNR and CDR2 FQNEAQ (reference sequence). CDR3 length: 16 residues. The CDR3 sequence: CASSLWASGGRDEQFF. Written as DNA, the CDR3 is TGTGCCAGCAGCTTATGGGCTAGCGGGGGTAGAGATGAGCAGTTCTTC.

A single count supports this clone. V gene TRBV29-1 combines with J gene TRBJ1-2, with a possible D match to TRBD1 (6 bases). Germline V gene data show CDR1 as SQVTM and CDR2 as ANQGSEA. The CDR3 sequence is 12 residues long. V was clipped by 2 bases and J by 8 bases, with 12 bases between them. In DNA, the CDR3 is TGCAGCGTTGAATACAGGGCTCACGGCTACACCTTC. Protein product: CSVEYRAHGYTF.

In the case of this clone: Different DNA sequences within this sample yield the same CDR3. V usage is TRBV7-3 and J usage is TRBJ2-5; 10 nucleotides line up with TRBD2. Germline V gene data show CDR1 as SGHTA and CDR2 as FQGTGA. The CDR3 is 15 residues long. Germline trimming cut 5 bases from V and 2 bases from J; bases unmatched to any gene: 5. CDR3 region: CASSLIAGGQETQYF. Written as DNA, the CDR3 is TGTGCCAGCAGCCTGATAGCGGGGGGTCAAGAGACCCAGTACTTC. The whole variable domain, filled in from reference TRBV7-3 and TRBJ2-5, reads GAGVSQTPSNKVTEKGKYVELRCDPISGHTALYWYRQSLGQGPEFLIYFQGTGAADDSGLPNDRFFAVRPEGSVSTLKIQRTERGDSAVYLCASSLIAGGQETQYFGPGTRLLVL.

This chain links TRBV5-1 with TRBJ1-3, with D maybe TRBD1 (6 bases). Germline-derived CDR1 and CDR2 are SGHRS and YFSETQ. The CDR3 length is 15 residues. Trimming stripped 0 bases from V and 1 base from J, with 8 bases between. CDR3 bases: TGCGCCAGCAGCTTGGAAAGGGGGTCTGGAAACACCATATATTTT. It translates to CASSLERGSGNTIYF.

The chain is built from TRBV4-1 and TRBJ1-1; TRBD1 matches 8 bases. The V gene end was trimmed by 4 bases and the J gene end by 1 base; junction bases not matched to a gene: 11. CDR1 and CDR2 (germline): MGHRA, YSYEKL. CDR3 length: 17 amino acids. The CDR3 DNA reads as TGCGCCAGCAGCCCGACAGGGGCCCCCTCAAGGAACACTGAAGCTTTCTTT. As protein: CASSPTGAPSRNTEAFF.

This clone was observed a few times. One end of the junction does not line up with germline, which may come from a read error. V is TRBV7-7 and J is TRBJ1-1; 8 bases map to TRBD1. This CDR3 is 13 amino acids long. Germline-derived CDR1 and CDR2 are SSHAT and FNYEAQ (reference sequence). Here the CDR3 DNA reads TGTGCTAGCAGCCATGACAGGGGCACTGAAGCTTTCTTT. Protein: CASSHDRGTEAFF.

The J gene is TRBJ1-2, the V gene TRBV7-2; D unclear. Germline CDR1 and CDR2: SGHTA and FQGNSA. The V end was cut by 0 bases, the J end by 2 bases, with 10 bases between. The CDR3 loop spans 15 amino acids. CDR3 sequence reads: CASSLAPGRNYGYTF. CDR3 nucleotides: TGTGCCAGCAGCTTAGCGCCGGGAAGGAACTATGGCTACACCTTC.

The chain uses TRBV6-5 and TRBJ2-1, with D perhaps matching TRBD2 (6 bases). Germline V gives CDR1 MNHEY, CDR2 SVGAGI. The CDR3 spans 12 residues. Trimming removed 5 bases at V and 7 bases at J, with 9 bases between. The CDR3 coding sequence is TGTGCCAGCAGTATGCGGGGAAATGAGCAGTTCTTC. The encoded protein is CASSMRGNEQFF.

The V gene is TRBV5-5, the J gene TRBJ1-3, with 7 bases identical to TRBD1. CDR1 is SGHKS, CDR2 YYEKEE, per germline (reference sequence). The CDR3 extends over 17 amino acids. V shed 0 bases, J shed 2 bases, and the junction held 8 bases outside the gene matches. CDR3 in amino acids: CASSLVGDRAPGNTIYF. Here the CDR3 DNA reads TGTGCCAGCAGCTTGGTCGGGGACAGAGCGCCTGGAAACACCATATATTTT. Complete variable domain (other parts from reference TRBV5-5 and TRBJ1-3): DAGVTQSPTHLIKTRGQQVTLRCSPISGHKSVSWYQQVLGQGPQFIFQYYEKEERGRGNFPDRFSARQFPNYSSELNVNALLLGDSALYLCASSLVGDRAPGNTIYFGEGSWLTVV.

The chain couples TRBV6-1 to TRBJ1-2; D uncertain. The CDR3 is made up of 12 amino acids. The germline V gene encodes CDR1 MNHNS and CDR2 SASEGT. The germline V and J ends were trimmed by 3 bases and 4 bases, with 6 bases remaining between them. CDR3 in amino acids: CASSEGGYGYTF. The CDR3 DNA sequence: TGTGCCAGCAGTGAGGGAGGCTATGGCTACACCTTC.